The present entry profiles one T cell receptor (beta chain) with its context. This record comes from a study of blood T cell repertoires in COVID-19. Original data processing: The assay estimated nucleated cells by amplifying reference gene primers. Generated by immunoSEQ multiplex PCR, the TCRdb table keeps only in-frame clones and is missing some. D and trimming were read from the DNA, whereas the V and J calls and clone size are those reported in that table. Here the sample spans more than 150,000 clones, about 85% being singletons. This CDR3 is built from 15 residues. V trimming: 0 bases; J trimming: 5 bases; junction bases outside the gene matches: 6. CDR1 is SGHRS and CDR2 is YFSETQ in the germline V gene.

The chain links TRBV5-1 to TRBJ1-1; 8 bases agree with TRBD1. Source material: PBMCs or T cells enriched from blood (not recorded which). This sequence originates from a woman between 45 and 60 years old who had recovered from COVID-19. The CDR3 protein is CASSLGTGRATEAFF. Written as DNA, the CDR3 is TGCGCCAGCAGCTTGGGGACAGGGAGGGCAACTGAAGCTTTCTTT. Using reference TRBV5-1 and TRBJ1-1 for the parts outside the CDR3, the full variable domain is KAGVTQTPRYLIKTRGQQVTLSCSPISGHRSVSWYQQTPGQGLQFLFEYFSETQRNKGNFPGRFSGRQFSNSRSEMNVSTLELGDSALYLCASSLGTGRATEAFFGQGTRLTVV.